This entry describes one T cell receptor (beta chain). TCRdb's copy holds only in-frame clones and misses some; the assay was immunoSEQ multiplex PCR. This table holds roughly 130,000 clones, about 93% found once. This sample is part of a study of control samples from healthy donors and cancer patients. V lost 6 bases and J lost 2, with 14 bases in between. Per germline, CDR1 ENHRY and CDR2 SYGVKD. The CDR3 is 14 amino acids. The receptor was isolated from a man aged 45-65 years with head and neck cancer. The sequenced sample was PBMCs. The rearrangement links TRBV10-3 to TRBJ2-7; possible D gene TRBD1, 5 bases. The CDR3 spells CAIRNVGATYEQYF. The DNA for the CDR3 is TGTGCCATCAGGAACGTAGGGGCAACCTACGAGCAGTACTTC.